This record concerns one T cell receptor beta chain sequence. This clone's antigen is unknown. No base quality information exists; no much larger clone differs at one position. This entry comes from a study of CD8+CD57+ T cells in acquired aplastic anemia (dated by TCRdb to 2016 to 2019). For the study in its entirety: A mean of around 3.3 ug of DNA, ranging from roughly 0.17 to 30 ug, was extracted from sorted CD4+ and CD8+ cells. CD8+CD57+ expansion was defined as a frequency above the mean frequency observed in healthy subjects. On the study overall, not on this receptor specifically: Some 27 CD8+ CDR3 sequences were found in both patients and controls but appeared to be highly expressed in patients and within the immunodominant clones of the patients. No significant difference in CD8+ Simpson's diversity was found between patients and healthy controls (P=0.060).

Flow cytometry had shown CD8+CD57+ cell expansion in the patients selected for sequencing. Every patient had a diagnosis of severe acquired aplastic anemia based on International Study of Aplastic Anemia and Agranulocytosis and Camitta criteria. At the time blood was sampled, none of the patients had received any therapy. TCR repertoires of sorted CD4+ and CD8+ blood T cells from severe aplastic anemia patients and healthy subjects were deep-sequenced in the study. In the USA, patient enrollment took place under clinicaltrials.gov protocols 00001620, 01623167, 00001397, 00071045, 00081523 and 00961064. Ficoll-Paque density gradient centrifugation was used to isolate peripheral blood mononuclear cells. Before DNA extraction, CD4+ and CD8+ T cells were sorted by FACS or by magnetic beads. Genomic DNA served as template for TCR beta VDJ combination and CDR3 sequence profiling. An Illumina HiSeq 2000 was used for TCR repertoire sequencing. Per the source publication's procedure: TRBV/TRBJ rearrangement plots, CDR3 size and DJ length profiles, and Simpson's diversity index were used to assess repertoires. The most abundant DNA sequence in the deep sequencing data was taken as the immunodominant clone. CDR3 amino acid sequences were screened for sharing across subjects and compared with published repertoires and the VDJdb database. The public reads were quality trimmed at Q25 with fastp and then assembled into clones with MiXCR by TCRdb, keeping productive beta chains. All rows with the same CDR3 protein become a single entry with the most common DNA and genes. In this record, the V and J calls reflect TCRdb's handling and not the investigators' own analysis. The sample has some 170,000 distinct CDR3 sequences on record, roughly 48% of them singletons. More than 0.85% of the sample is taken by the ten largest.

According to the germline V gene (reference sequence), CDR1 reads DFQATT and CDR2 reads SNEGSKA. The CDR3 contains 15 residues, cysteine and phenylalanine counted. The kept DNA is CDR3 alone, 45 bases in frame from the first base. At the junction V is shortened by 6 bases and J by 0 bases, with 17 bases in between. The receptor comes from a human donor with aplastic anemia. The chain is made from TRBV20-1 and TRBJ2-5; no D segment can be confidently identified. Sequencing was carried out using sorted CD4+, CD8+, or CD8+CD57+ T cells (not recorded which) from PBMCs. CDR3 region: CSASSPGPNQETQYF. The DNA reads TGCAGTGCCAGCAGCCCGGGCCCTAACCAAGAGACCCAGTACTTC.